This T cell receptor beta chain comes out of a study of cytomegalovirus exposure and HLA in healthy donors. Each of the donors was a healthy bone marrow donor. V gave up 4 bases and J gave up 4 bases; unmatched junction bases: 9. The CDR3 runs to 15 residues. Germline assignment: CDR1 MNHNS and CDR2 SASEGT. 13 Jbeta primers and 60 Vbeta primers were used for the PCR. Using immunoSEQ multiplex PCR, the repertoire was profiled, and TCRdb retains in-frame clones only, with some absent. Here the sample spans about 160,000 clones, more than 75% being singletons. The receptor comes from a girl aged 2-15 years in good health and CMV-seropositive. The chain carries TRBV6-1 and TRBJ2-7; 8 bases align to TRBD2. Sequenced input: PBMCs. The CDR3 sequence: CASSAPGLVGYEQYF. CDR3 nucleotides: TGTGCCAGCAGTGCCCCGGGACTAGTGGGGTACGAGCAGTACTTC.